The present entry profiles one T cell receptor (beta chain) with its context. The antigen is unknown. CDR1 is LNHDA and CDR2 is SQIVND in the germline V gene (reference sequence). The V end lost 5 bases, the J end lost 10 bases, and 12 bases lay between the germline ends. CDR3 length: 13 amino acids. The Oncomine TCR Beta short-read assay generated sequence data from the DNA of cultured CD4+ T cells. TCRdb reprocessed the PCR reads with MiXCR, giving one entry per CDR3 protein. The data contain over 20,000 distinct CDR3 sequences, roughly 37% of them singletons. This specimen belongs to a study of vaccination and CD4 T cells after COVID-19. Study overall: Ranging from 14 to 241, the interval between dose two and post-vaccine sampling had a median of 72 days.

Treatment denoted: roughly 10-day PBMC culture with coronavirus spike peptide pools or control peptides (ViraFEST assay). The source is a human donor who received a COVID-19 vaccine. The chain links TRBV19 to TRBJ1-6, with D unclear. The sample in question was CD4+ T cells from blood, cultured in vitro, obtained before SARS-CoV-2 vaccination. CDR3: CASSRSEGSPLHF. The CDR3 DNA reads TGTGCCAGTAGTCGGTCAGAGGGATCACCCCTCCACTTT.